Listed below are T cell receptor beta chains from one sample, sequenced in a study of CD8+ T cells in alopecia areata. Libraries were prepared by immunoSEQ multiplex PCR; TCRdb keeps only in-frame clonotypes and omits some of them. The table lists approximately 180,000 clones, almost 65% of them singletons. The specimen comprised CD4+ T cells sorted from blood, sampled at week 0. These receptors were collected from a human donor with alopecia areata. Each CDR3 is given with its conserved first and last residue. The order of the fields is CDR3 length, V gene, CDR3 protein.

cdr3_length: 12; v_call: TRBV29-1; cdr3_aa: CSGAGGLYGYTF
cdr3_length: 16; v_call: TRBV4-3; cdr3_aa: CASSQGGFRGREKLFF
cdr3_length: 10; v_call: TRBV29-1; cdr3_aa: CSVRDREQYF
cdr3_length: 15; v_call: TRBV7-8; cdr3_aa: CASSLVPGGVQPQHF
cdr3_length: 14; v_call: TRBV19; cdr3_aa: CASSNWAGQGEAFF
cdr3_length: 13; v_call: TRBV4-3; cdr3_aa: CASRLDRGGKLFF
cdr3_length: 14; v_call: TRBV7-2; cdr3_aa: CASSLAWAGGKQYF
cdr3_length: 16; v_call: TRBV5-1; cdr3_aa: CASSPTTSGGSGEQFF
cdr3_length: 14; v_call: TRBV5-1; cdr3_aa: CASSPGTGEEKLFF
cdr3_length: 9; v_call: TRBV20-1; cdr3_aa: CSVGNEQYF
cdr3_length: 13; v_call: TRBV19; cdr3_aa: CASSTLRGNEQFF
cdr3_length: 13; v_call: TRBV5-1; cdr3_aa: CASSLDRNTEAFF
cdr3_length: 14; v_call: TRBV30; cdr3_aa: CAWSVGGLQETQYF
cdr3_length: 12; v_call: TRBV30; cdr3_aa: CAWSGGKETQYF
cdr3_length: 12; v_call: TRBV25-1; cdr3_aa: CASSESSRTQYF